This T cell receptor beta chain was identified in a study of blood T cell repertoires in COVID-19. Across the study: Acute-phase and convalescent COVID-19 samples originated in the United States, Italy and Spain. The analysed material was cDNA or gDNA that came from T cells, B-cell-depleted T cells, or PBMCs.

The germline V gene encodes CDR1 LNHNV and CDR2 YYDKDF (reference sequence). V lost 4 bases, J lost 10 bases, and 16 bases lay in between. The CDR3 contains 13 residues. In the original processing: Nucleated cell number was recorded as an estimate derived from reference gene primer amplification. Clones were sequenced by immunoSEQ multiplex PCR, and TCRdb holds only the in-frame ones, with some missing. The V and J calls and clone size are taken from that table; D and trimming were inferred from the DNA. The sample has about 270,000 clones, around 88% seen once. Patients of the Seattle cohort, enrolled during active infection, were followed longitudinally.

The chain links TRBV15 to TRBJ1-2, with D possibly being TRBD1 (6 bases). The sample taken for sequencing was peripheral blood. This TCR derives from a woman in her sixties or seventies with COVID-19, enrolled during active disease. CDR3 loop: CATSKQGEFDYTF. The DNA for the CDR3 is TGTGCCACCAGCAAACAGGGAGAATTTGACTACACCTTC. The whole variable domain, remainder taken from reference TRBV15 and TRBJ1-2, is DAMVIQNPRYQVTQFGKPVTLSCSQTLNHNVMYWYQQKSSQAPKLLFHYYDKDFNNEADTPDNFQSRRPNTSFCFLDIRSPGLGDTAMYLCATSKQGEFDYTFGSGTRLTVV.